One and the same sample provided the 25 T cell receptor beta chains below, sequenced in a study of T cells in Graves' hyperthyroidism and ophthalmopathy. What was amplified from RNA transcripts were TCR beta CDR3 regions. An initial round of RT-PCR targeting the TCR CDR3 relied on the HTBI primer set. TCRdb processed the multiplex PCR reads anew with MiXCR; each CDR3 protein has one entry. The table has approximately 410,000 distinct CDR3 sequences, roughly 15% seen once; the top ten hold 5.3%. The sample consisted of blood. The receptor set was obtained from a woman between 18 and 29 years old with Graves' hyperthyroidism.

The sample holds many counts of this clonotype. The chain has TRBV20-1 and TRBJ1-6; 9 bases map to TRBD1. V trimming: 0 bases; J trimming: 7 bases; junction bases outside the gene matches: 7. This CDR3 comprises 16 residues. CDR1 and CDR2 (germline): DFQATT, SNEGSKA (reference sequence). DNA of the CDR3: TGCAGTGCTAGAGATGTGGGACAGGGATTAAATTCACCCCTCCACTTT. Protein sequence: CSARDVGQGLNSPLHF.

In this sample, this clonotype turned up a few times. This rearrangement joins TRBV4-3 to TRBJ2-3; possible D gene TRBD1, 5 bases. This CDR3 has 15 residues. V was trimmed by 3 bases and J by 0 bases, leaving 10 bases between them. Germline lookup yields CDR1 LGHNA and CDR2 YSLEER. The CDR3 loop is CASSQQGESTDTQYF. DNA of the CDR3: TGCGCCAGCAGCCAGCAGGGCGAAAGCACAGATACGCAGTATTTT.

This clonotype has ten or more counts. The rearrangement uses TRBV5-5 and TRBJ1-2, with a possible D match to TRBD1 (5 bases). CDR3 size: 14 residues. Trimming stripped 2 bases from V and 4 bases from J, with 12 bases between. Germline CDR1 SGHKS, CDR2 YYEKEE (reference sequence). The CDR3 reads CASSLTGDFYGYTF. CDR3 nucleotides: TGTGCCAGCAGCTTAACAGGTGACTTCTATGGCTACACCTTC. Supplemented by reference TRBV5-5 and TRBJ1-2, the full variable domain reads DAGVTQSPTHLIKTRGQQVTLRCSPISGHKSVSWYQQVLGQGPQFIFQYYEKEERGRGNFPDRFSARQFPNYSSELNVNALLLGDSALYLCASSLTGDFYGYTFGSGTRLTVV.

In its sample, this clonotype was seen many times. The V and J genes are TRBV27 and TRBJ2-1; possibly TRBD1 for D (6 bases). CDR1 is MNHEY and CDR2 is SMNVEV in the germline V gene (reference sequence). With 4 bases removed from V and 6 bases from J, the gap between germline ends came to 13 bases. The CDR3 is made up of 14 amino acids. The CDR3 DNA sequence: TGTGCCAGCAGTTCCCAGGACAGTAGCAATGAGCAGTTCTTC. Translated, it gives CASSSQDSSNEQFF.

This clonotype came up many times. The chain recombines TRBV6-1 with TRBJ1-3, with a tentative D call TRBD1 (5 bases). Deletions cut 5 bases from V and 0 bases from J, with 14 bases between. In germline, CDR1 is MNHNS, CDR2 SASEGT. This CDR3 region has 16 residues. The CDR3 reads CASSRAGPSSGNTIYF. As DNA, the CDR3 is TGTGCCAGCAGTAGGGCAGGGCCCAGCTCTGGAAACACCATATATTTT.

This clonotype occurred many times. The chain carries TRBV20-1 and TRBJ1-2, with a weak D call TRBD1 (5 bases). The CDR3 is 11 residues long. CDR1 and CDR2 from the germline V gene are DFQATT and SNEGSKA (reference sequence). V lost 1 base, J lost 8 bases, and 8 bases lay in between. The CDR3 DNA reads TGCAGTGCTAGAGGAGGGGAAGGCTACACCTTC. Its protein product is CSARGGEGYTF.

The V gene is TRBV2, the J gene TRBJ1-6; D unresolved. V dropped 0 bases and J dropped 0 bases, with 9 bases sitting between them. CDR1 is SNHLY, CDR2 FYNNEI, per germline. The CDR3 consists of 17 residues. The CDR3 loop reads CASSEAHQNSYNSPLHF. CDR3 sequence (DNA): TGTGCCAGCAGTGAAGCGCACCAGAACTCCTATAATTCACCCCTCCACTTT.

The sample holds many counts of this clonotype. The V call is TRBV6-6, the J call TRBJ2-2; D not resolved. The germline V and J ends were trimmed by 2 bases and 3 bases, with 7 bases remaining between them. Germline lookup yields CDR1 MNHNY and CDR2 SVGAGI (reference sequence). CDR3 size: 14 residues. The CDR3 sequence is CASSYNSDTGELFF. CDR3 sequence (DNA): TGTGCCAGCAGTTACAACAGCGACACCGGGGAGCTGTTTTTT.

This clonotype has at least ten counts. The chain recombines TRBV4-1 with TRBJ2-7; a possible D gene is TRBD2 (6 bases). Trimming shortened V by 0 bases and J by 1 base, and 16 bases separated the two germline ends. The CDR3 has 17 amino acids. Per the germline V gene, CDR1 is MGHRA and CDR2 is YSYEKL. The CDR3 protein is CASSQDSGTISSYEQYF. CDR3 bases: TGCGCCAGCAGCCAAGATAGCGGCACAATCTCTTCCTACGAGCAGTACTTC.

The chain recombines TRBV12-3 or TRBV12-4 with TRBJ2-2, with a tentative D call TRBD1 (6 bases). Trimming removed 9 bases at V and 2 bases at J, with 16 bases between. The CDR3 length is 15 residues. For the CDR3, the DNA is TGTGCCAGTACTGTTGGGGGCATCAACACCGGGGAGCTGTTTTTT. Translation: CASTVGGINTGELFF.

The table lists this clonotype with many counts. V usage is TRBV25-1 and J usage is TRBJ1-1; 8 nucleotides agree with TRBD1. Germline V gene lookup returns CDR1 MGHDK and CDR2 SYGVNS. V lost 2 bases to trimming and J lost 1 base; unmatched junction nucleotides: 3. The CDR3 length is 15 residues. CDR3 DNA sequence: TGTGCCAGCAGTGAACCCGGGACAGGGAACACTGAAGCTTTCTTT. Its translation: CASSEPGTGNTEAFF.

This clonotype was seen a handful of times. The V gene is TRBV7-2, the J gene TRBJ2-3, with D tentatively TRBD2 (6 bases). Germline V gives CDR1 SGHTA, CDR2 FQGNSA. The CDR3 has 16 residues. Trimming removed 1 base at V and 3 bases at J, with 14 bases between. CDR3 sequence (DNA): TGTGCCAGCAGCTTAGGGGCGGGACGGGTGACAGATACGCAGTATTTT. Its protein product is CASSLGAGRVTDTQYF. The full variable domain, in which reference TRBV7-2 and TRBJ2-3 provide the parts outside the CDR3, is GAGVSQSPSNKVTEKGKDVELRCDPISGHTALYWYRQSLGQGLEFLIYFQGNSAPDKSGLPSDRFSAERTGGSVSTLTIQRTQQEDSAVYLCASSLGAGRVTDTQYFGPGTRLTVL.

This clonotype was observed a handful of times. The rearrangement links TRBV10-3 to TRBJ1-2; 10 nucleotides agree with TRBD1. Germline-derived CDR1 and CDR2 are ENHRY and SYGVKD. This CDR3 comprises 14 residues. The J segment lost 8 bases and the V segment lost 5 bases, leaving 8 bases of the junction unmatched. The CDR3: CAISRDRGGGGYTF. DNA for the CDR3: TGTGCCATCAGTAGGGACAGGGGAGGAGGAGGCTACACCTTC.

This clonotype was found many times. The chain recombines TRBV6-1 with TRBJ2-7, with D hard to call. The germline CDR1 and CDR2 sequences are MNHNS and SASEGT. Deletions cut 0 bases from V and 5 bases from J, with 5 bases between. The CDR3 sequence is 12 residues long. CDR3 bases: TGTGCCAGCAGTGAAGCAGGCGACGAGCAGTACTTC. Protein product: CASSEAGDEQYF.

The chain is built from TRBV5-1 and TRBJ2-2; D gene unclear. This CDR3 spans 17 amino acids. The V end was cut by 0 bases, the J end by 1 base, with 13 bases between. Germline lookup yields CDR1 SGHRS and CDR2 YFSETQ. This CDR3 is CASSLGVRQKNTGELFF. The CDR3 bases are TGCGCCAGCAGCTTGGGCGTCCGGCAGAAGAACACCGGGGAGCTGTTTTTT.

This clonotype was found many times. The chain employs TRBV20-1 and TRBJ1-3, with 8 bases aligning to TRBD1. This CDR3 comprises 12 residues. V was pared by 7 bases and J by 7 bases, with 6 bases of the junction left unmatched. Per the germline V gene, CDR1 is DFQATT and CDR2 is SNEGSKA (reference sequence). The DNA of the CDR3 is TGCAGTGGCCAGGGGGCTTGGAACACCATATATTTT. Its translation is CSGQGAWNTIYF.

This clonotype was seen many times. The chain uses TRBV12-3 or TRBV12-4 and TRBJ2-5; weak D call: TRBD2 (5 bases). The CDR3 totals 13 residues. The V end was cut by 1 base, the J end by 3 bases, with 6 bases between. The CDR3 protein is CASSLGRKETQYF. The CDR3 DNA follows: TGTGCCAGCAGTTTAGGGAGGAAAGAGACCCAGTACTTC.

This clonotype was seen at least ten times. The chain is built from TRBV30 and TRBJ2-7, with D perhaps matching TRBD1 or TRBD2 (6 bases each). The germline V gene has CDR1 GTSNPN and CDR2 SVGIG (reference sequence). Trimming took 2 bases from V and 3 from J, leaving 23 bases between them. The CDR3 is made up of 17 amino acids. This CDR3 reads CAWSLRAGGTSLYEQYF. CDR3 nucleotide sequence: TGTGCCTGGAGTCTTCGTGCGGGCGGGACATCCCTCTACGAGCAGTACTTC.

This clonotype has a count of ten or more. The CDR3: CASSLDSGEQFF. The CDR3 nucleotides are TGTGCCAGCAGCTTGGATAGCGGCGAGCAGTTCTTC. The V and J genes are TRBV7-8 and TRBJ2-1; D is perhaps TRBD2 (6 bases). The CDR3 has 12 amino acids. CDR1 SGHVS and CDR2 FQNEAQ come from the germline V gene. The V and J ends lost 3 bases and 10 bases respectively, with 10 bases between them.

This sequence joins TRBV20-1 and TRBJ2-1; D gene uncertain. V lost 6 bases and J lost 5, with 8 bases in between. This CDR3 has 11 residues. From germline, CDR1 is DFQATT and CDR2 SNEGSKA (reference sequence). As DNA, the CDR3 is TGCAGTGCCAGCCGTAACAATGAGCAGTTCTTC. It yields the protein CSASRNNEQFF.

The V and J genes are TRBV5-6 and TRBJ1-1, with D uncertain. Between the trimmed V and J ends, which lost 0 bases and 2 bases, there was a span of 11 bases. Germline CDR1 reads SGHDT; CDR2 reads YYEEEE. The CDR3 totals 15 residues. The CDR3 coding sequence is TGTGCCAGCAGCTTGGTTCAGGTCTTTAACACTGAAGCTTTCTTT. Translated: CASSLVQVFNTEAFF.

This clonotype was seen many times. The chain carries TRBV12-3 or TRBV12-4 and TRBJ2-1; 12 bases fit TRBD2. The CDR3 extends over 17 amino acids. V was clipped by 3 bases and J by 4 bases; unmatched bases: 7. The CDR3 region has the DNA TGTGCCAGCAGTTTTTCTAGCGGGAGGGTCGGGTACAATGAGCAGTTCTTC. Amino acids: CASSFSSGRVGYNEQFF.

This clonotype occurred many times. This chain links TRBV28 with TRBJ1-1, with D tentatively TRBD1 (5 bases). The CDR3 is 13 residues long. V gave up 3 bases and J gave up 7 bases, with 12 bases separating them. Germline loops: CDR1 MDHEN, CDR2 SYDVKM. The CDR3 sequence is CASSLGRAGEAFF. In nucleotides, the CDR3 is TGTGCCAGCAGTTTGGGCAGGGCGGGTGAAGCTTTCTTT. Complete variable domain (other parts from reference TRBV28 and TRBJ1-1): DVKVTQSSRYLVKRTGEKVFLECVQDMDHENMFWYRQDPGLGLRLIYFSYDVKMKEKGDIPEGYSVSREKKERFSLILESASTNQTSMYLCASSLGRAGEAFFGQGTRLTVV.

This clonotype was seen ten or more times. The chain combines TRBV6-1 with TRBJ1-2, with 12 bases that match TRBD1. Germline assignment: CDR1 MNHNS and CDR2 SASEGT. The CDR3 contains 15 residues. V gave up 3 bases and J gave up 7 bases; unmatched junction bases: 6. The CDR3 sequence: CASSDPGQGALGYTF. DNA for the CDR3: TGTGCCAGCAGTGACCCGGGACAGGGGGCGCTTGGCTACACCTTC.

This clonotype was detected only a few times. The CDR3: CASSLGGRDGAYEQYF. The CDR3 DNA is TGCGCCAGCAGCTTGGGGGGCCGGGACGGGGCCTACGAGCAGTACTTC. The chain uses TRBV5-1 and TRBJ2-7; D possibly uses TRBD1 or TRBD2 (5 bases each). The CDR3 has 16 residues. Germline values: CDR1 SGHRS, CDR2 YFSETQ. Trimming shortened V by 0 bases and J by 2 bases, and 15 bases separated the two germline ends.